The clone carrying this T cell receptor beta chain has ten or more counts. The antigen is unknown. The data were obtained in a study of T cells in Graves' hyperthyroidism and ophthalmopathy. General study results and limits: Researchers report that a 13 V-J model separated ophthalmopathy from stable hyperthyroidism.

The TCR beta CDR3 regions underwent amplification using RNA transcripts as the source. Primed by the HTBI set, a first-round RT-PCR was run on the TCR CDR3. TCRdb redid the calling of the multiplex PCR reads with MiXCR, one entry per CDR3 protein. In the table there are roughly 350,000 distinct CDR3 sequences, approximately 15% of which are singletons. Patients between 18 and 65 years old had hyperthyroidism, newly diagnosed and lasting under 2 months. Input material: blood. The sequence was obtained from a woman aged 25 to 39 with Graves' hyperthyroidism.

The CDR3 loop is CASSFPLEPQHF. Written as DNA, the CDR3 is TGTGCCAGCAGTTTTCCCCTTGAGCCCCAGCATTTT. V gene TRBV28 combines with J gene TRBJ1-5, with no clear D. The CDR3 spans 12 residues. V was cut by 3 bases and J by 8 bases, with 8 bases left in between. The germline V gene has CDR1 MDHEN and CDR2 SYDVKM.